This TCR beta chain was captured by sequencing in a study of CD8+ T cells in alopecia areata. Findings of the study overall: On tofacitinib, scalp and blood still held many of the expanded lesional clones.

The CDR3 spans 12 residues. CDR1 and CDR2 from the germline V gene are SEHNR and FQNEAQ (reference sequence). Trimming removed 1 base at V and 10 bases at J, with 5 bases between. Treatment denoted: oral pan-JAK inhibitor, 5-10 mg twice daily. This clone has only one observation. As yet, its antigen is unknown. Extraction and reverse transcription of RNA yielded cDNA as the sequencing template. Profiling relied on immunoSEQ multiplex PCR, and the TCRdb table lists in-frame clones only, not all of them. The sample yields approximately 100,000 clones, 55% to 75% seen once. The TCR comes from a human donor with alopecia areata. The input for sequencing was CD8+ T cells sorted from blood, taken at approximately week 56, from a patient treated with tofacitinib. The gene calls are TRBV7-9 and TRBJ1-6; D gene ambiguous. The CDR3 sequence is CASSLGGSPLHF. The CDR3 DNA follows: TGTGCCAGCAGCTTAGGTGGCTCACCCCTCCACTTT.